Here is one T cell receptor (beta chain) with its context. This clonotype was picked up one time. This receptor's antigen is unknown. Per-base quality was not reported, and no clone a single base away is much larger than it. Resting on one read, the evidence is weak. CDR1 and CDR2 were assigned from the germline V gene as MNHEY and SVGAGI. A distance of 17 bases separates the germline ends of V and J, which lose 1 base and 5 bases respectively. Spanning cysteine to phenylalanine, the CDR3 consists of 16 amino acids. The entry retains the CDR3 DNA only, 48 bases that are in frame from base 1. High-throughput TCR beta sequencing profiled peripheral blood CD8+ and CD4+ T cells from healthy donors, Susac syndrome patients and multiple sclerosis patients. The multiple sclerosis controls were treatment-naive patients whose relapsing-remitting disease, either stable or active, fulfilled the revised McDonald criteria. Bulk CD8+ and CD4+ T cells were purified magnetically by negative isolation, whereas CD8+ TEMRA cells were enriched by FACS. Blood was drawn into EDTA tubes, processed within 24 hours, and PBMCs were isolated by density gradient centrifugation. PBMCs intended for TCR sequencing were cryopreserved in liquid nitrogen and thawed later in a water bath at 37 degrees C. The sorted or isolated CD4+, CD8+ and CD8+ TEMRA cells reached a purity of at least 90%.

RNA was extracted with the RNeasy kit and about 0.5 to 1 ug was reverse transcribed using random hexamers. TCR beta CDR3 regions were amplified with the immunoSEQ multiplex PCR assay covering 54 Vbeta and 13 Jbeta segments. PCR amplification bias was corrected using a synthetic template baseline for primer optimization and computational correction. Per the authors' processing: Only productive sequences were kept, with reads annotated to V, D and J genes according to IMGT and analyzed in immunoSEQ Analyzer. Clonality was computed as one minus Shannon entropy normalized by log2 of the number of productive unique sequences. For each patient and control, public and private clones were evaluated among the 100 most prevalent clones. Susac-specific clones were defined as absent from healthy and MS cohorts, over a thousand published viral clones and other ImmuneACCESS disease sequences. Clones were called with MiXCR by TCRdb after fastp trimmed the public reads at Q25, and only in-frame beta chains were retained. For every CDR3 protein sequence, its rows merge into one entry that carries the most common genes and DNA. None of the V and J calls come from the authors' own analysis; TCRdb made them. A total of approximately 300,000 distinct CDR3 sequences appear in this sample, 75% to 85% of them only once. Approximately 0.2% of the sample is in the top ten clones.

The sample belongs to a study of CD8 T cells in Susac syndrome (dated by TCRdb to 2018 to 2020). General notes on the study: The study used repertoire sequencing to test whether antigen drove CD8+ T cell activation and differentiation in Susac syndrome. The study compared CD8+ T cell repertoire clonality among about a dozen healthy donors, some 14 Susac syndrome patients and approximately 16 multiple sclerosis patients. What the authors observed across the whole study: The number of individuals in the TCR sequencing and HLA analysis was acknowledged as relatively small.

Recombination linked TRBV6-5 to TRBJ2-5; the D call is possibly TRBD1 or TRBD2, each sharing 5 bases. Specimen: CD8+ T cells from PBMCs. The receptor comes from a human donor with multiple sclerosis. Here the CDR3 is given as CASSYFRGAERETQYF. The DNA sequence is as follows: TGTGCCAGCAGTTACTTTCGGGGCGCGGAAAGGGAGACCCAGTACTTC.